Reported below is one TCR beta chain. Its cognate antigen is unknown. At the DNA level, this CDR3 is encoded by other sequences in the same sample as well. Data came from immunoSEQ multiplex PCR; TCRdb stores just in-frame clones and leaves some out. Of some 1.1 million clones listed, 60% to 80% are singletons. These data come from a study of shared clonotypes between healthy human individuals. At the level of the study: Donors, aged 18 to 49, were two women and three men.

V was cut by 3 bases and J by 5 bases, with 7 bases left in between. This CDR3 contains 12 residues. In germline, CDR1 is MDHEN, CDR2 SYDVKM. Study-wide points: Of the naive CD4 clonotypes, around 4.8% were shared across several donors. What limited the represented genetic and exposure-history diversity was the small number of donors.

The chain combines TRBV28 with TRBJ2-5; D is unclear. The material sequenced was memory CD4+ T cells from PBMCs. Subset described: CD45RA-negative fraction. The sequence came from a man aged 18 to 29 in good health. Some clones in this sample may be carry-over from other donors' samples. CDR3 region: CASSFGPETQYF. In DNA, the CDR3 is TGTGCCAGCAGTTTTGGCCCGGAGACCCAGTACTTC.